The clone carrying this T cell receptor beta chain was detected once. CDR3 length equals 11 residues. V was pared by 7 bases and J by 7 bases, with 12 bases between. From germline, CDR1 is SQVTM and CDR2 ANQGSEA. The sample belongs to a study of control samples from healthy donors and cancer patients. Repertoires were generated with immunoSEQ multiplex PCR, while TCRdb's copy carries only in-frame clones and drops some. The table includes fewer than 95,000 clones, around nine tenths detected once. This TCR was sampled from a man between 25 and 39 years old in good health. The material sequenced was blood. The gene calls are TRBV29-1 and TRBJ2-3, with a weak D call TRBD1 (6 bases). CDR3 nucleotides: TGCAGCGCCCAACAGGGAAATACGCAGTATTTT. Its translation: CSAQQGNTQYF.